This T cell receptor (beta chain) was identified during a study of spatial heterogeneity in lung cancer. The overall study: Alpha-chain sequences were detected in numbers that were consistently lower than beta-chain sequences.

Time point reported: blood at routine non-recurrence follow-up after resection. Tumor, nontumor lung or frozen PBMC supplied whole RNA, sequenced without sorting. Each CDR3 protein is one row after TCRdb ran MiXCR on the 5' RACE reads. The table lists approximately 27,000 distinct CDR3 sequences, 5% to 6% of them singletons, with 22% in the top ten. V shed 0 bases and J shed 0 bases, with 6 bases lying between them. There are 14 residues in the CDR3. The chain recombines TRBV12-3 or TRBV12-4 with TRBJ2-7; unclear D gene. The sequence was collected from a male donor with early-stage non-small cell lung cancer. Sequencing used PBMCs, obtained at follow-up. In DNA form, the CDR3 reads TGTGCCAGCAGTTTAGCAGGTAACTCCTACGAGCAGTACGTC. Its translation: CASSLAGNSYEQYV.